The clone carrying this T cell receptor (beta chain) was detected a few times. The V segment lost 4 bases and the J segment 4 bases; nucleotides outside the gene matches: 13. There are 17 residues in the CDR3. Germline V CDR1 and CDR2: DFQATT, SNEGSKA (reference sequence). TCRdb reprocessed the RT-PCR reads via MiXCR and lists one record per CDR3 protein. This sample has more than 600,000 distinct CDR3 sequences, with around 14% found just once. What was sequenced was memory CD4+ T cells from blood. V is TRBV20-1 and J is TRBJ1-6; 7 bases are a match to TRBD1. The sequence came from a female donor in good health, serving as a healthy control. In DNA, the CDR3 is TGCAGTGCTACCGAGGGGGCGCGGCAACCTTATAATTCACCCCTCCACTTT. As protein: CSATEGARQPYNSPLHF.